This T cell receptor beta chain came from a study of blood T cell repertoires in COVID-19. On the study more broadly: Acute and convalescent COVID-19 specimens originated in the United States, Italy and Spain.

The protocol was immunoSEQ multiplex PCR, while the TCRdb copy is restricted to in-frame clones and leaves out a portion. The data show approximately 470,000 clones, with 87% seen just once and 0.7% held by the top ten. Germline values: CDR1 MNHNY, CDR2 SVGAGI (reference sequence). Trimming shortened V by 6 bases and J by 4 bases, and 15 bases separated the two germline ends. The CDR3 runs to 14 residues. This sequence joins TRBV6-6 and TRBJ1-1; D might be TRBD1 (6 bases). This sequence originates from a woman aged 18-35 years who had recovered from COVID-19. Sequenced: PBMCs or T cells enriched from blood (not recorded which). CDR3: CASRTTGRVTEAFF. Written as DNA, the CDR3 is TGTGCCAGCAGAACTACAGGGCGCGTCACTGAAGCTTTCTTT.